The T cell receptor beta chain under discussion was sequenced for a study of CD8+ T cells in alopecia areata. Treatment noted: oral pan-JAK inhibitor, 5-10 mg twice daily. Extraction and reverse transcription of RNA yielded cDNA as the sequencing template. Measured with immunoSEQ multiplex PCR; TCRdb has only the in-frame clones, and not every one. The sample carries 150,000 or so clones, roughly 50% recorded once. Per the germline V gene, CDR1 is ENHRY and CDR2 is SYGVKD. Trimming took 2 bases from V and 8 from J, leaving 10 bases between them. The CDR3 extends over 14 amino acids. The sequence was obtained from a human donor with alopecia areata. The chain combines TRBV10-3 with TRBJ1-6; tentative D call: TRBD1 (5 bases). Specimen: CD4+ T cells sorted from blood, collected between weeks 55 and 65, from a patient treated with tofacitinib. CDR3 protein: CAISELDSDSPLHF. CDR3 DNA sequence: TGTGCCATCAGTGAGCTTGACAGTGATTCACCCCTCCACTTT.